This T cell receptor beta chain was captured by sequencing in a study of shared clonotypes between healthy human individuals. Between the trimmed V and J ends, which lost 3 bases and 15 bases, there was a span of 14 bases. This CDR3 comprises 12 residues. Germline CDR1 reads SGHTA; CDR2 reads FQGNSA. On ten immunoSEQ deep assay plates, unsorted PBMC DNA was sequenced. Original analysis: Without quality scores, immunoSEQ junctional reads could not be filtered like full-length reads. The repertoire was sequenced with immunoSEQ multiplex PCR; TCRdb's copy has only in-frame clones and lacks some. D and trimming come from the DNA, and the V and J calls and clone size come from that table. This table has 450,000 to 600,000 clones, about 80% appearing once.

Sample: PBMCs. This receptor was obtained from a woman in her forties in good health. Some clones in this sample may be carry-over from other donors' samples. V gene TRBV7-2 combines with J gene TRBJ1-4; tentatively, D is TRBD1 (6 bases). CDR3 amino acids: CASSFYGTPMFF. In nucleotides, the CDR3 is TGTGCCAGCAGCTTCTATGGGACACCAATGTTTTTT. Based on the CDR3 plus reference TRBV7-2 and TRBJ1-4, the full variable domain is GAGVSQSPSNKVTEKGKDVELRCDPISGHTALYWYRQSLGQGLEFLIYFQGNSAPDKSGLPSDRFSAERTGGSVSTLTIQRTQQEDSAVYLCASSFYGTPMFFGSGTQLSVL.